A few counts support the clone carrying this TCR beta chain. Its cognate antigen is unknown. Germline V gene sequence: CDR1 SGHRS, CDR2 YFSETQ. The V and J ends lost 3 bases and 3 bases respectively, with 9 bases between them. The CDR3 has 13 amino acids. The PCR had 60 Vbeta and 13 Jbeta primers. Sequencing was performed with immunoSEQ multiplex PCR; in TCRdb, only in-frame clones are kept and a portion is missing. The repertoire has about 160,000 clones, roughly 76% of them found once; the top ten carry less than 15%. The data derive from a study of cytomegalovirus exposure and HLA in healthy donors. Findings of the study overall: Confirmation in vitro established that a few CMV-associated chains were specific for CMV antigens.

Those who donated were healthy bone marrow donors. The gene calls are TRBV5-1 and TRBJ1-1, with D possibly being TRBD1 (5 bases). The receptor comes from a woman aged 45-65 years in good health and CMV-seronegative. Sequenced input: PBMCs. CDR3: CASSWGGDTEAFF. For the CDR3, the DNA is TGCGCCAGCAGCTGGGGGGGGGACACTGAAGCTTTCTTT.